The rows below give T cell receptor beta chains drawn from one sample of a study of response to subunit inactivated influenza vaccine. TCRdb called the RT-PCR reads again in MiXCR, with one record for every CDR3 protein. Of about 570,000 distinct CDR3 sequences listed, about 11% are singletons. These data were also reused for a study on T cells expressing NK-cell markers.

Sequences were derived from PBMCs from blood, sampled on the day of vaccination. These receptors all stem from a man in his forties or fifties who received an inactivated influenza vaccine. CDR3s include the opening cysteine and the closing phenylalanine or tryptophan. Each record gives: J gene, CDR3 length, V gene, D gene, clone size, CDR3 DNA, CDR3 protein. D genes are given only for firm matches. Only some rows state a clone size, as once, few, many or a class for expanded clones.

j_gene: TRBJ2-7
len: 15
v_gene: TRBV12-3/TRBV12-4
d_gene: NA
abundance: many
CDR3nt: TGTGCCAGCAGTTTAGTTCGGGGGTATCGATACGAGCAGTACTTC
CDR3aa: CASSLVRGYRYEQYF

j_gene: TRBJ1-4
len: 14
v_gene: TRBV11-2
d_gene: TRBD1
abundance: NA
CDR3nt: TGTGCCAGCAGCTGGGCAGGGGGAGGCGAAAAACTGTTTTTT
CDR3aa: CASSWAGGGEKLFF

j_gene: TRBJ2-1
len: 15
v_gene: TRBV20-1
d_gene: NA
abundance: NA
CDR3nt: TGCAGTGCTAGAGAGCGACAGGGAGGGCACAATGAGCAGTTCTTC
CDR3aa: CSARERQGGHNEQFF

j_gene: TRBJ2-5
len: 18
v_gene: TRBV6-2/TRBV6-3
d_gene: TRBD1
abundance: NA
CDR3nt: TGTGCCAGCAGTTACTCGGGACAGGGGACGCGGACTCAAGAGACCCAGTACTTC
CDR3aa: CASSYSGQGTRTQETQYF

j_gene: TRBJ2-1
len: 15
v_gene: TRBV4-2
d_gene: TRBD2
abundance: few
CDR3nt: TGTGCCAGCAGTCCGGGAGCGGGAGGGGGAAATGAGCAGTTCTTC
CDR3aa: CASSPGAGGGNEQFF

j_gene: TRBJ2-5
len: 15
v_gene: TRBV9
d_gene: NA
abundance: few
CDR3nt: TGTGCCAGCAGCGTGTCCGGGACGAAGGATGAGACCCAGTACTTC
CDR3aa: CASSVSGTKDETQYF

j_gene: TRBJ2-5
len: 13
v_gene: TRBV6-6
d_gene: NA
abundance: NA
CDR3nt: TGTGCCAGCAGGCCGGCAAACCAAGAGACCCAGTACTTC
CDR3aa: CASRPANQETQYF

j_gene: TRBJ2-7
len: 14
v_gene: TRBV19
d_gene: NA
abundance: NA
CDR3nt: TGTGCCAGTAGTATCCTGGCCTCGGGGGACGAGCAGTACTTC
CDR3aa: CASSILASGDEQYF

j_gene: TRBJ2-1
len: 15
v_gene: TRBV12-3/TRBV12-4
d_gene: TRBD1
abundance: NA
CDR3nt: TGTGCCAGCAGTTTAGGGACAGGCCACCCCAATGAGCAGTTCTTC
CDR3aa: CASSLGTGHPNEQFF

j_gene: TRBJ2-3
len: 14
v_gene: TRBV7-3
d_gene: NA
abundance: NA
CDR3nt: TGTGCCAGCAGCCCGTTCGGGCGAGTAGATACGCAGTATTTT
CDR3aa: CASSPFGRVDTQYF

j_gene: TRBJ2-1
len: 13
v_gene: TRBV20-1
d_gene: TRBD2
abundance: few
CDR3nt: TGCAGTGCCACTAGCGGAACCTACAATGAGCAGTTCTTC
CDR3aa: CSATSGTYNEQFF

j_gene: TRBJ1-1
len: 15
v_gene: TRBV9
d_gene: NA
abundance: NA
CDR3nt: TGTGCCAGCAGCGTAGCATGGGGATCGAACACTGAAGCTTTCTTT
CDR3aa: CASSVAWGSNTEAFF

j_gene: TRBJ2-1
len: 18
v_gene: TRBV4-2
d_gene: NA
abundance: few
CDR3nt: TGTGCCAGCAGCCAAGATTTCCAAGCGGGGACATCCTACAATGAGCAGTTCTTC
CDR3aa: CASSQDFQAGTSYNEQFF

j_gene: TRBJ2-7
len: 14
v_gene: TRBV12-3/TRBV12-4
d_gene: NA
abundance: many
CDR3nt: TGTGCCAGCAGTTTAAATGAAGGGCCCTACGAGCAGTACTTC
CDR3aa: CASSLNEGPYEQYF

j_gene: TRBJ2-1
len: 16
v_gene: TRBV7-8
d_gene: NA
abundance: many
CDR3nt: TGTGCCAGCAGCTTAGGTGGCAGGGGAGTAGGGAATGAGCAGTTCTTC
CDR3aa: CASSLGGRGVGNEQFF

j_gene: TRBJ2-1
len: 19
v_gene: TRBV11-2
d_gene: TRBD2
abundance: few
CDR3nt: TGTGCCAGCAGCCTAGGACTAGCGGGGGCCCTAAGCTCCTACAATGAGCAGTTCTTC
CDR3aa: CASSLGLAGALSSYNEQFF

j_gene: TRBJ2-5
len: 14
v_gene: TRBV19
d_gene: TRBD1
abundance: NA
CDR3nt: TGTGCCAGTAGTCAACCCGGACAGGGGGAGACCCAGTACTTC
CDR3aa: CASSQPGQGETQYF

j_gene: TRBJ2-1
len: 16
v_gene: TRBV4-3
d_gene: NA
abundance: NA
CDR3nt: TGCGCCAGCAGCCAAGAAACAGCCGACTCCTACAATGAGCAGTTCTTC
CDR3aa: CASSQETADSYNEQFF

j_gene: TRBJ1-2
len: 15
v_gene: TRBV4-2
d_gene: NA
abundance: NA
CDR3nt: TGTGCCAGCAGCCAAGAAATCTCCGCTAACTATGGCTACACCTTC
CDR3aa: CASSQEISANYGYTF

j_gene: TRBJ2-1
len: 16
v_gene: TRBV5-1
d_gene: NA
abundance: NA
CDR3nt: TGCGCCAGCAGCCAAGGAACAACGGGGAAATACAATGAGCAGTTCTTC
CDR3aa: CASSQGTTGKYNEQFF

j_gene: TRBJ2-1
len: 16
v_gene: TRBV9
d_gene: NA
abundance: once
CDR3nt: TGTGCCAGCAGCGTAGAGGGAGTCGGAGCTCAGGATGAGCAGTTCTTC
CDR3aa: CASSVEGVGAQDEQFF

j_gene: TRBJ2-7
len: 11
v_gene: TRBV10-3
d_gene: NA
abundance: few
CDR3nt: TGTGCCATCAGTGATCCCCACGAGCAGTACTTC
CDR3aa: CAISDPHEQYF